This T cell receptor (beta chain) was sequenced for a study of regulatory T cells in long-lasting Graves disease. CDR3 regions were amplified by Arm-PCR using iRepertoire HTBI primers to build TCR beta libraries. In the authors' methods: In the combined samples, 62 TRBV and 14 TRBJ segments were identified. TCRdb re-derived calls from the multiplex PCR reads in MiXCR, one entry per CDR3 protein. TCRdb's processing, not the authors', yielded these V and J calls. Of hundreds of thousands of distinct CDR3 sequences listed, roughly 15% are singletons. Time point given: newly diagnosed GD, antithyroid drugs for less than 3 months. PBMCs provided the RNA from which the TCR library was made. An endocrinology department in Xi'an, China, recruited the patients. This sample was also put to use in a study of T cells in Graves' hyperthyroidism and ophthalmopathy.

The TCR comes from a woman aged 30 to 39 with Graves disease. Material: peripheral blood mononuclear cells (PBMCs), obtained at new diagnosis, from a patient treated with antithyroid drugs.

The CDR3 reads CASTRQGRMGYTF. The CDR3 DNA sequence: TGTGCCAGCACGCGACAGGGTAGGATGGGCTACACCTTC. The rearrangement links TRBV27 to TRBJ1-2, with 7 bases lining up with TRBD1. J gave up 8 bases and V 7 bases, and 10 bases lay outside the gene matches. CDR1 MNHEY and CDR2 SMNVEV come from the germline V gene (reference sequence). CDR3 length: 13 amino acids.